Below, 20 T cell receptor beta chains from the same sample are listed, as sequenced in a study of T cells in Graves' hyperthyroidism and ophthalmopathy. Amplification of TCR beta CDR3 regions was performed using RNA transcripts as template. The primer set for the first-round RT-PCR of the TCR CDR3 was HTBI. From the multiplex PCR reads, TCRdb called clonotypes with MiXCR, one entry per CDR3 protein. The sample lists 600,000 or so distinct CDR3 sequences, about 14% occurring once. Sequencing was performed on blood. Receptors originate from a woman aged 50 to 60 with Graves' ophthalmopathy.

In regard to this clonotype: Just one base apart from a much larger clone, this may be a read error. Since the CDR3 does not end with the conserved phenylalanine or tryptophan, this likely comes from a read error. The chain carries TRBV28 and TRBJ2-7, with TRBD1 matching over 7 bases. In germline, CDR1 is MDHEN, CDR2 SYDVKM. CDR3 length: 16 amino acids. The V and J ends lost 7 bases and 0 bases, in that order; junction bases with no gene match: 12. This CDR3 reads CASTPAGRGFSYEQYL. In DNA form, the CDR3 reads TGTGCCAGCACCCCGGCTGGCAGGGGGTTCTCCTACGAGCAGTACCTC.

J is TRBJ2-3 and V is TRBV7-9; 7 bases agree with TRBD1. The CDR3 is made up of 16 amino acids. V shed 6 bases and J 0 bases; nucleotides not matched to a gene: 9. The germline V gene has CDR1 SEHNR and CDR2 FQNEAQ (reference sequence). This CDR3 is CASRPTGTDSTDTQYF. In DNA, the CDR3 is TGTGCCAGCAGACCAACCGGGACAGATAGCACAGATACGCAGTATTTT.

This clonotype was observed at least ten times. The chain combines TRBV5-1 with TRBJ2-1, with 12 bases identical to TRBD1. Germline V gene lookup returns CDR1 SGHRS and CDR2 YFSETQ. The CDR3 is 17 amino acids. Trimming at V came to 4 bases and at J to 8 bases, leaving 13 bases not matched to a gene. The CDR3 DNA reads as TGCGCCAGCAGCCGGATGCAATTGGGACAGGGGGCAGATGAGCAGTTCTTC. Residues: CASSRMQLGQGADEQFF.

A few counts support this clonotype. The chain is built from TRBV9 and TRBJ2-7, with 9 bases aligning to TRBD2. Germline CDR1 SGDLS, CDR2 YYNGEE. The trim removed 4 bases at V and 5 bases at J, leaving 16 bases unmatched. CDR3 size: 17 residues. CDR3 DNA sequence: TGTGCCAGCAGCCAAGAAGAGGCGGGAGGGCCGATGGACGAGCAGTACTTC. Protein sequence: CASSQEEAGGPMDEQYF. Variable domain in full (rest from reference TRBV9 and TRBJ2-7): DSGVTQTPKHLITATGQRVTLRCSPRSGDLSVYWYQQSLDQGLQFLIQYYNGEERAKGNILERFSAQQFPDLHSELNLSSLELGDSALYFCASSQEEAGGPMDEQYFGPGTRLTVT.

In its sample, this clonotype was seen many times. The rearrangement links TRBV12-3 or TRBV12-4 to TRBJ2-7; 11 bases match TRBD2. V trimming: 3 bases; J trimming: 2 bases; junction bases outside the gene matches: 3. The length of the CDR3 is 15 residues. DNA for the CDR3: TGTGCCAGCAGTTTTCTAGCGGGAGGCGCCTACGAGCAGTACTTC. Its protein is CASSFLAGGAYEQYF.

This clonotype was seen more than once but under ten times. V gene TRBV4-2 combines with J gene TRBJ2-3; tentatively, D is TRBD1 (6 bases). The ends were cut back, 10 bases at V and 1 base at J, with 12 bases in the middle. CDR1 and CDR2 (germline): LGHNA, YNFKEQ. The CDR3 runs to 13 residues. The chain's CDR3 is CATTGPGTDTQYF. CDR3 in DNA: TGTGCCACGACAGGTCCTGGCACAGATACGCAGTATTTT.

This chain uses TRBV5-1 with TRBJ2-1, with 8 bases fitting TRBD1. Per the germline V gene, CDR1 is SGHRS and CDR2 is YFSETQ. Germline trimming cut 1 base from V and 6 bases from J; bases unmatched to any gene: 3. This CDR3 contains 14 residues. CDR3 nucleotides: TGCGCCAGCAGCTTGAGGGACAGGTTCAATGAGCAGTTCTTC. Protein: CASSLRDRFNEQFF.

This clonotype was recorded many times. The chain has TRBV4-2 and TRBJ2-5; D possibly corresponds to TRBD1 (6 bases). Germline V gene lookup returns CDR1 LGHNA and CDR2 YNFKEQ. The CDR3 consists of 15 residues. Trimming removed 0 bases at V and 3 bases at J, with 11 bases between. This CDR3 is CASSQERAGEETQYF. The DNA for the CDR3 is TGTGCCAGCAGCCAAGAAAGGGCAGGGGAAGAGACCCAGTACTTC.

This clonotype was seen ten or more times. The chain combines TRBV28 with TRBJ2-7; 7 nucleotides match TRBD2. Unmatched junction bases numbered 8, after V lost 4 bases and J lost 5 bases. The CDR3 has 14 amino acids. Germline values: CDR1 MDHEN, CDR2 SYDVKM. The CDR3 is CASSSPGGGNEQYF. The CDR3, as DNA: TGTGCCAGCAGTTCACCTGGGGGAGGGAACGAGCAGTACTTC. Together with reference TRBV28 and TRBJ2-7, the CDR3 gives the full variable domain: DVKVTQSSRYLVKRTGEKVFLECVQDMDHENMFWYRQDPGLGLRLIYFSYDVKMKEKGDIPEGYSVSREKKERFSLILESASTNQTSMYLCASSSPGGGNEQYFGPGTRLTVT.

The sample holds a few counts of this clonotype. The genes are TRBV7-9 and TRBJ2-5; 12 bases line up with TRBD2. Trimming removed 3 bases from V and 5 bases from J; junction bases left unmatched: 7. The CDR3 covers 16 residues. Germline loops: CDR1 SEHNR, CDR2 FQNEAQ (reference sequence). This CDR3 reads CASSFTTSGSSETQYF. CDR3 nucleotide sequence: TGTGCCAGCAGCTTTACGACTAGCGGGAGTTCGGAGACCCAGTACTTC.

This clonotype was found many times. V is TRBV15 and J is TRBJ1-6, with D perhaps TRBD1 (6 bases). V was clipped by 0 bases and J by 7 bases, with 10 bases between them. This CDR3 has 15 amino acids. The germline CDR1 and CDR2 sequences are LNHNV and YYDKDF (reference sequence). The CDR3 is CATSREGGQNSPLHF. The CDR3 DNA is TGTGCCACCAGCAGAGAGGGGGGGCAAAATTCACCCCTCCACTTT.

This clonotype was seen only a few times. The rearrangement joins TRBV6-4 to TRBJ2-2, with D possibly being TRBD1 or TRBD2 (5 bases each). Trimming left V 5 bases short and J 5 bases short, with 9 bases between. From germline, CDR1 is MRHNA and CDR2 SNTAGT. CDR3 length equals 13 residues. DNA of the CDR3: TGTGCCAGCAGTTCCGGGGCAACCGGGGAGCTGTTTTTT. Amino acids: CASSSGATGELFF.

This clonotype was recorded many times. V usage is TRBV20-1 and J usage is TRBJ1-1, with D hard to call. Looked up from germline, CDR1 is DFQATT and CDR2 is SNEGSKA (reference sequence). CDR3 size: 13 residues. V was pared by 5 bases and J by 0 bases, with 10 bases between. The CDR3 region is CSAPGRVNTEAFF. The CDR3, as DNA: TGCAGTGCTCCCGGAAGGGTGAACACTGAAGCTTTCTTT.

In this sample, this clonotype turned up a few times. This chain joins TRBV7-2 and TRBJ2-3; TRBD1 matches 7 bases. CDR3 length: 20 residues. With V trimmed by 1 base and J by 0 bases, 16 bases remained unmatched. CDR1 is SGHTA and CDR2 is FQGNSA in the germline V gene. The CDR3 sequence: CASSLGRTGPFSSSTDTQYF. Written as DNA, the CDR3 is TGTGCCAGCAGCTTAGGTCGGACAGGACCCTTCTCCTCTAGCACAGATACGCAGTATTTT.

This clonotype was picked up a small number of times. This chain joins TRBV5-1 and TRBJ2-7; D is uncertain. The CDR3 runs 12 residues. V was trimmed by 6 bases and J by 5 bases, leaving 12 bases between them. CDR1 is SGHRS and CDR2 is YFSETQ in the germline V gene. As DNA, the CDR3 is TGCGCCAGCATGGGTACGTCGGACGAGCAGTACTTC. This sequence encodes CASMGTSDEQYF.

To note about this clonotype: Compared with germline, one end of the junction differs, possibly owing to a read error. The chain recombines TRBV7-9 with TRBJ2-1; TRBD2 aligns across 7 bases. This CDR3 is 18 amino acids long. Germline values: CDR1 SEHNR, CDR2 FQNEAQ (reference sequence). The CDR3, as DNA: TGTGCCAGCAGCCAAAGGAACTCTAGCGGAGGGTCCTACAATAAGCAGTTCTTC. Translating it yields CASSQRNSSGGSYNKQFF.

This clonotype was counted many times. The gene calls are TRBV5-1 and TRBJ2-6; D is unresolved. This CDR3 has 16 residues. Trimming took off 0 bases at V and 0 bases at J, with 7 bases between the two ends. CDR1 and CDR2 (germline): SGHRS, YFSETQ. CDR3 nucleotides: TGCGCCAGCAGCTTGGCGGCGGCCTCTGGGGCCAACGTCCTGACTTTC. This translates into CASSLAAASGANVLTF.

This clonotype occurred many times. The CDR3 region has the DNA TGTGCCAGCAGCCCCGGACTAGCGCGGAACACCGGGGAGCTGTTTTTT. Amino acid sequence: CASSPGLARNTGELFF. The chain carries TRBV13 and TRBJ2-2; TRBD2 matches 9 bases. The CDR3 covers 16 residues. The trim removed 5 bases at V and 1 base at J, leaving 5 bases unmatched. Germline V lookup: CDR1 PRHDT, CDR2 FYEKMQ (reference sequence).

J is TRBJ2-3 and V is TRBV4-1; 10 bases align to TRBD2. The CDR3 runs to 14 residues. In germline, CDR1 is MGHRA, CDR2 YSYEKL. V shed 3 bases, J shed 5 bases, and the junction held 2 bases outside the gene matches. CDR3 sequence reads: CASSHGTSEDTQYF. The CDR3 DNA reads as TGCGCCAGCAGCCACGGGACTAGCGAAGATACGCAGTATTTT.

The CDR3 protein is CASSYSIGRTKNIQYF. The CDR3 DNA follows: TGTGCCAGCAGTTACTCGATTGGGAGAACCAAAAACATTCAGTACTTC. This chain links TRBV6-2 or TRBV6-3 with TRBJ2-4; D possibly corresponds to TRBD2 (5 bases). Germline CDR1 is MNHEY and CDR2 is SVGEGT. The V and J ends lost 0 bases and 2 bases respectively, with 11 bases between them. The CDR3 loop spans 16 amino acids.